A single sample gave rise to the 30 T cell receptor beta chains below, sequenced in a study of T cell responses to AZD1222 COVID-19 vaccine. The table came from immunoSEQ multiplex PCR; TCRdb's copy has only in-frame clones and leaves some out. Of about 170,000 clones in the sample, approximately 88% are singletons; the top ten hold around 0.99%. Sequenced material: peripheral blood, taken 28 days after the second AZD1222 dose. The receptors were sampled from an adult who received the AZD1222 COVID-19 vaccine.

V and J are TRBV3-1 (or the pseudogene TRBV3-2) and TRBJ1-2; the D gene is possibly TRBD1 (6 bases). The germline V gene encodes CDR1 LGHDT and CDR2 YNNKEL (reference sequence). CDR3 size: 14 residues. V gave up 1 base and J gave up 8 bases, with 14 bases separating them. The CDR3 is CASSQGTGKGGYTF. The CDR3 nucleotides read TGTGCCAGCAGCCAAGGAACAGGGAAGGGCGGCTACACCTTC.

The V and J genes are TRBV6-1 and TRBJ1-3; TRBD1 matches 7 bases. The V gene end was trimmed by 5 bases and the J gene end by 2 bases; junction bases not matched to a gene: 6. Germline lookup yields CDR1 MNHNS and CDR2 SASEGT. The CDR3 is made up of 15 amino acids. The DNA for the CDR3 is TGTGCCAGCAGTTTTGACACAGGGGCTGGAAACACCATATATTTT. Residues: CASSFDTGAGNTIYF.

This clone appeared once. The V call is TRBV4-1, the J call TRBJ2-3; D is undetermined. V was trimmed by 0 bases and J by 2 bases, leaving 6 bases between them. This CDR3 has 14 amino acids. The V gene's germline CDR1 is MGHRA and CDR2 YSYEKL. The CDR3 DNA sequence: TGCGCCAGCAGCCAAGAACGCCTCACAGATACGCAGTATTTT. Translated, it gives CASSQERLTDTQYF.

This chain connects TRBV5-1 to TRBJ2-3; D gene ambiguous. This CDR3 region has 13 residues. The V end was cut by 1 base, the J end by 4 bases, with 7 bases between. In germline, CDR1 is SGHRS, CDR2 YFSETQ. CDR3: CASSLTAPDTQYF. In nucleotides, the CDR3 is TGCGCCAGCAGCTTGACCGCCCCAGATACGCAGTATTTT.

The chain recombines TRBV29-1 with TRBJ2-3; D call uncertain. This CDR3 region has 12 residues. Germline V lookup: CDR1 SQVTM, CDR2 ANQGSEA. Trimming pared 4 bases from V and 0 bases from J, leaving 5 bases between. The CDR3 region has the DNA TGCAGCGTTGGTCCTAGCACAGATACGCAGTATTTT. It is translated as CSVGPSTDTQYF.

Regarding this clone: Different DNA sequences within this sample yield the same CDR3. This sequence joins TRBV18 and TRBJ1-5; weak D call: TRBD1 (5 bases). V was clipped by 6 bases and J by 6 bases, with 12 bases between them. The CDR3 contains 13 residues. Germline CDR1 is KGHSH and CDR2 is LQKENI. CDR3 residues: CASSPGGGQPQHF. CDR3 sequence (DNA): TGTGCCAGCTCCCCGGGGGGTGGTCAGCCCCAGCATTTT.

V and J are TRBV5-1 and TRBJ2-3; 9 nucleotides line up with TRBD1. The germline V gene encodes CDR1 SGHRS and CDR2 YFSETQ. This CDR3 is built from 16 residues. Trimming removed 0 bases from V and 2 bases from J; junction bases left unmatched: 4. CDR3 in amino acids: CASSLDGTGSTDTQYF. CDR3 in DNA: TGCGCCAGCAGCTTGGACGGGACAGGGTCCACAGATACGCAGTATTTT.

J is TRBJ1-3 and V is TRBV4-1; unclear D gene. Trimming pared 1 base from V and 0 bases from J, leaving 7 bases between. The V gene's germline CDR1 is MGHRA and CDR2 YSYEKL. The CDR3 loop spans 15 amino acids. Here the CDR3 DNA reads TGCGCCAGCAGCCAAGCCGGGAGCTCTGGAAACACCATATATTTT. Protein: CASSQAGSSGNTIYF.

This clone was observed once. The germline gene is not matched at one end of the junction; a read error may be the cause. The chain couples TRBV12-3 or TRBV12-4 to TRBJ2-7; 7 bases align to TRBD1. The CDR3 consists of 12 residues. The CDR3 loop is CASSFNRQGAFF. DNA of the CDR3: TGTGCCAGCAGTTTCAACAGACAGGGTGCGTTCTTC.

CDR3 loop: CASSERKSRQFF. The CDR3 region has the DNA TGCGCCAGCAGTGAAAGGAAAAGTCGGCAGTTCTTC. The rearrangement links TRBV10-2 to TRBJ2-1; no clear D gene. The CDR3 contains 12 residues. The V end was cut by 3 bases, the J end by 12 bases, with 12 bases between. Germline V gene lookup returns CDR1 WSHSY and CDR2 SAAADI.

The gene calls are TRBV4-1 and TRBJ2-6; D possibly corresponds to TRBD1 (5 bases). Germline V gives CDR1 MGHRA, CDR2 YSYEKL. The CDR3 loop spans 18 amino acids. The ends were cut back, 0 bases at V and 4 bases at J, with 16 bases in the middle. DNA of the CDR3: TGCGCCAGCAGCCAAGATCCGGTAGGGGCAGGCGGGGCCAACGTCCTGACTTTC. This gives the protein CASSQDPVGAGGANVLTF.

The rearrangement joins TRBV12-3 or TRBV12-4 to TRBJ1-5; D uncertain. V was shortened by 3 bases and J by 4 bases, with 4 bases between the two germline ends. The CDR3 is 12 residues long. The CDR3 nucleotides read TGTGCCAGCAGTTTGACTAATCAGCCCCAGCATTTT. It encodes CASSLTNQPQHF.

The chain couples TRBV5-1 to TRBJ1-1, with 10 bases matching TRBD1. After removal of 6 bases from V and 5 bases from J, the junction contained 10 bases not matched to a gene. This CDR3 contains 15 residues. Germline CDR1 reads SGHRS; CDR2 reads YFSETQ. The CDR3 sequence: CASNLMTGGNTEAFF. The CDR3 nucleotides are TGCGCCAGCAATCTGATGACAGGGGGCAATACTGAAGCTTTCTTT. Together with reference TRBV5-1 and TRBJ1-1, the CDR3 gives the full variable domain: KAGVTQTPRYLIKTRGQQVTLSCSPISGHRSVSWYQQTPGQGLQFLFEYFSETQRNKGNFPGRFSGRQFSNSRSEMNVSTLELGDSALYLCASNLMTGGNTEAFFGQGTRLTVV.

The rearrangement uses TRBV2 and TRBJ2-3; D might be TRBD1 (6 bases). Germline values: CDR1 SNHLY, CDR2 FYNNEI. V was clipped by 11 bases and J by 0 bases, with 18 bases between them. The CDR3 runs 15 residues. CDR3 sequence: CACELQGLSTDTQYF. CDR3 nucleotide sequence: TGTGCCTGCGAGTTACAGGGCCTTAGCACAGATACGCAGTATTTT.

The chain couples TRBV11-2 to TRBJ1-4, with 10 nucleotides matching TRBD1. Germline CDR1 reads SGHAT; CDR2 reads FQNNGV. V trimming: 5 bases; J trimming: 6 bases; junction bases outside the gene matches: 6. The length of the CDR3 is 15 residues. CDR3 in DNA: TGTGCCAGCAGCGCCTCCGGGACAGGGGATGAAAAACTGTTTTTT. This sequence encodes CASSASGTGDEKLFF. The full variable domain, rest sourced from reference TRBV11-2 and TRBJ1-4, is EAGVAQSPRYKIIEKRQSVAFWCNPISGHATLYWYQQILGQGPKLLIQFQNNGVVDDSQLPKDRFSAERLKGVDSTLKIQPAKLEDSAVYLCASSASGTGDEKLFFGSGTQLSVL.

The chain is built from TRBV6-4 and TRBJ2-3; D remains ambiguous. V lost 3 bases and J lost 1, with 8 bases in between. Germline V gene data show CDR1 as MRHNA and CDR2 as SNTAGT. The CDR3 runs 14 residues. The CDR3, as DNA: TGTGCCAGCAGTGAAAACGGCGGCACAGATACGCAGTATTTT. This translates into CASSENGGTDTQYF.

The rearrangement links TRBV30 to TRBJ2-2, with D tentatively TRBD1 (5 bases). There are 14 residues in the CDR3. Trimming stripped 1 base from V and 4 bases from J, with 10 bases between. Germline CDR1 GTSNPN, CDR2 SVGIG (reference sequence). CDR3: CAWSGGRGTGELFF. CDR3 nucleotides: TGTGCCTGGAGTGGGGGTAGGGGCACCGGGGAGCTGTTTTTT.

The genes are TRBV5-4 and TRBJ1-1, with D hard to call. The CDR3 covers 13 residues. With 4 bases removed from V and 0 bases from J, the gap between germline ends came to 7 bases. Per the germline V gene, CDR1 is SGHNT and CDR2 is YYREEE (reference sequence). The CDR3 nucleotides read TGTGCCAGCAGCCCGGAAATGAACACTGAAGCTTTCTTT. It codes for CASSPEMNTEAFF.

This chain joins TRBV5-6 and TRBJ2-7, with 14 bases fitting TRBD2. The CDR3 loop spans 18 amino acids. The germline V gene has CDR1 SGHDT and CDR2 YYEEEE. Germline trimming cut 2 bases from V and 6 bases from J; bases unmatched to any gene: 13. CDR3 region: CASSFAGLAGAPDREQYF. The CDR3 nucleotides read TGTGCCAGCAGCTTCGCGGGACTAGCGGGGGCTCCGGATCGCGAGCAGTACTTC.

This chain connects TRBV21-1 to TRBJ1-1. TRBV21-1 constitutes a pseudogene. This CDR3 region has 13 residues. CDR3 bases: TGTGCCAGCAGCAAAGCGCATTACGCTGAAGCTTTCTTT. Translation: CASSKAHYAEAFF.

The chain combines TRBV19 with TRBJ1-1; 7 bases match TRBD1. Germline loops: CDR1 LNHDA, CDR2 SQIVND (reference sequence). The CDR3 covers 14 residues. With V trimmed by 6 bases and J by 0 bases, 4 bases remained unmatched. The CDR3 protein is CASRWTGLNTEAFF. Here the CDR3 DNA reads TGTGCCAGTAGATGGACAGGACTGAACACTGAAGCTTTCTTT.

V and J are TRBV7-6 and TRBJ1-2; D is perhaps TRBD1 (6 bases). Germline loops: CDR1 SGHVS, CDR2 FNYEAQ. The CDR3 has 16 residues. Between the trimmed V and J ends, which lost 4 bases and 8 bases, there was a span of 23 bases. CDR3 in DNA: TGTGCCAGCAGCTCGCTACCACTTACAGGGAAGCAAGGCTACACCTTC. Translated: CASSSLPLTGKQGYTF.

The chain carries TRBV7-2 and TRBJ1-1; no firm D call. The germline V gene encodes CDR1 SGHTA and CDR2 FQGNSA. The ends were cut back, 4 bases at V and 1 base at J, with 7 bases in the middle. The CDR3 is 13 residues long. CDR3 DNA: TGTGCCAGCAGCTCCTACAGGAACACTGAAGCTTTCTTT. The encoded protein is CASSSYRNTEAFF.

This sequence joins TRBV14 and TRBJ2-7; unclear D gene. Germline assignment: CDR1 SGHDN and CDR2 FVKESK. The CDR3 is made up of 14 amino acids. V lost 4 bases and J 2 bases, leaving 12 bases between the germline ends. CDR3 sequence: CASSLRQITYEQYF. The CDR3 region has the DNA TGTGCCAGCAGCCTCCGACAAATTACCTACGAGCAGTACTTC.

The rearrangement uses TRBV25-1 and TRBJ2-7; D gene unclear. Germline loops: CDR1 MGHDK, CDR2 SYGVNS. This CDR3 is built from 14 residues. Trimming shortened V by 4 bases and J by 2 bases, and 12 bases separated the two germline ends. The DNA for the CDR3 is TGTGCCAGCAGTGGCGACATCGTCCCCTACGAGCAGTACTTC. This gives the protein CASSGDIVPYEQYF.

DNA of the CDR3: TGTGCCTGGAGTCACCTGAACACTGAAGCTTTCTTT. It yields the protein CAWSHLNTEAFF. The chain is built from TRBV30 and TRBJ1-1; no definite D call. CDR1 is GTSNPN and CDR2 is SVGIG in the germline V gene (reference sequence). The CDR3 runs to 12 residues. V lost 2 bases and J lost 0, with 4 bases in between.

The rearrangement links TRBV7-9 to TRBJ1-2; 9 bases are shared with TRBD1. V lost 5 bases and J lost 3; bases outside the gene matches: 10. CDR1 and CDR2 (germline): SEHNR, FQNEAQ (reference sequence). The CDR3 extends over 16 amino acids. This CDR3 reads CASSRLTGGADYGYTF. In DNA form, the CDR3 reads TGTGCCAGCAGCCGATTAACAGGGGGCGCGGACTATGGCTACACCTTC. Using reference TRBV7-9 and TRBJ1-2 for the parts outside the CDR3, the full variable domain is DTGVSQNPRHKITKRGQNVTFRCDPISEHNRLYWYRQTLGQGPEFLTYFQNEAQLEKSRLLSDRFSAERPKGSFSTLEIQRTEQGDSAMYLCASSRLTGGADYGYTFGSGTRLTVV.

CDR3 loop: CASSFRASDTDTQYF. CDR3 coding DNA: TGTGCCAGCAGCTTTCGGGCTAGCGACACAGATACGCAGTATTTT. The V call is TRBV11-2, the J call TRBJ2-3, with a tentative D call TRBD2 (6 bases). The V end was cut by 3 bases, the J end by 2 bases, with 12 bases between. Germline V gene data show CDR1 as SGHAT and CDR2 as FQNNGV. There are 15 residues in the CDR3.

This chain joins TRBV19 and TRBJ2-2; 9 bases agree with TRBD1. The V gene's germline CDR1 is LNHDA and CDR2 SQIVND (reference sequence). The CDR3 consists of 16 residues. The V gene end was trimmed by 6 bases and the J gene end by 7 bases; junction bases not matched to a gene: 12. The CDR3 loop reads CASSPPGQGTIGELFF. CDR3 nucleotides: TGTGCCAGTAGCCCCCCGGGACAGGGTACCATCGGGGAGCTGTTTTTT.

The J gene is TRBJ1-1, the V gene TRBV14; D unresolved. In germline, CDR1 is SGHDN, CDR2 FVKESK. CDR3 size: 12 residues. V lost 2 bases, J lost 7 bases, and 8 bases lay in between. CDR3: CASSQSRFEAFF. In DNA form, the CDR3 reads TGTGCCAGCAGCCAATCCCGATTTGAAGCTTTCTTT.